This T cell receptor (beta chain) is from a study of blood T cells in healthy people across ages. The authors ran a second PCR of 7 to 11 cycles using a sample-barcoded 5' primer and a J-beta primer mix. TCRdb itself ran the 5' RACE reads through MiXCR, one entry per CDR3 protein. Of 750,000 or so distinct CDR3 sequences listed, about 25% are singletons. The CDR3 extends over 12 amino acids. CDR1 is DFQATT, CDR2 SNEGSKA, per germline (reference sequence). Trimming cost V 8 bases and J 0 bases, with 9 bases left between them. The same data also contributed to another study, on T cells of mothers and their children.

The chain has TRBV20-1 and TRBJ2-3; D not certain. Sequencing was carried out using blood. This TCR was recovered from a boy younger than 18 in good health. Here the CDR3 reads CSSESSTDTQYF. Written as DNA, the CDR3 is TGCAGTTCCGAGTCTAGCACAGATACGCAGTATTTT.